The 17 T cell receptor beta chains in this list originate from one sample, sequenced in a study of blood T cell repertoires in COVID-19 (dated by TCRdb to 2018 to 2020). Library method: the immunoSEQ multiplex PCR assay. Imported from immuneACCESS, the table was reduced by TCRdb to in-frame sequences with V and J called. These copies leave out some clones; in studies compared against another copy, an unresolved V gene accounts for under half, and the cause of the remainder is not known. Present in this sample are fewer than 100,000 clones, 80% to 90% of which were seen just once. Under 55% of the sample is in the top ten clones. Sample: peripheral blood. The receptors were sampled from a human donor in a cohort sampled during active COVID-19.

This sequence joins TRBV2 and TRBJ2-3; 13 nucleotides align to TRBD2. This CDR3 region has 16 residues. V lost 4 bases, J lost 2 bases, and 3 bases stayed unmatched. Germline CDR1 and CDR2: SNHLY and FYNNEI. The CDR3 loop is CASSGTSGGFTDTQYF. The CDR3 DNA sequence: TGTGCCAGCAGTGGGACTAGCGGGGGTTTCACAGATACGCAGTATTTT.

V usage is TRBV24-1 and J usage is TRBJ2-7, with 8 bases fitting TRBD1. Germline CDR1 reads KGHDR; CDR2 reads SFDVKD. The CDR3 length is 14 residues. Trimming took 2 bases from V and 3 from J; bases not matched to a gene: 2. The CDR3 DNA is TGTGCCACCAGTGATTACAGGGGGAGCTACGAGCAGTACTTC. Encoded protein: CATSDYRGSYEQYF.

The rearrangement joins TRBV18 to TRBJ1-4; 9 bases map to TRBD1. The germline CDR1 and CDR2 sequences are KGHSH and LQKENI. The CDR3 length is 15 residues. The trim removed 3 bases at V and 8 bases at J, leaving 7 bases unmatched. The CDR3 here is CASSPPGQGGEKLFF. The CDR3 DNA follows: TGTGCCAGCTCACCTCCGGGACAGGGTGGCGAAAAACTGTTTTTT. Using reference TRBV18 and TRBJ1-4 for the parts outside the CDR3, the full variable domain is NAGVMQNPRHLVRRRGQEARLRCSPMKGHSHVYWYRQLPEEGLKFMVYLQKENIIDESGMPKERFSAEFPKEGPSILRIQQVVRGDSAAYFCASSPPGQGGEKLFFGSGTQLSVL.

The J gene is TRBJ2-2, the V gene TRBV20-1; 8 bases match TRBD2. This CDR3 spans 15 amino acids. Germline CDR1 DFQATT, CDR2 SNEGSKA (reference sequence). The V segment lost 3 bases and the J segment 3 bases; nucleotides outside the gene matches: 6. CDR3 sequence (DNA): TGCAGTGCTAGTTCCGCTAGCGGGCACACCGGGGAGCTGTTTTTT. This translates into CSASSASGHTGELFF.

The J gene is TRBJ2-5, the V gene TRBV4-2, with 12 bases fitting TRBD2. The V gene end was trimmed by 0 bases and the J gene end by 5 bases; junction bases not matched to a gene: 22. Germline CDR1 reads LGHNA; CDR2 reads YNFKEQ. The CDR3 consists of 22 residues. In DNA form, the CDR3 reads TGTGCCAGCAGCCAAGATGTGCAGGGAGAACCTGGGACTAGCGGGTGGAGGGAGACCCAGTACTTC. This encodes CASSQDVQGEPGTSGWRETQYF.

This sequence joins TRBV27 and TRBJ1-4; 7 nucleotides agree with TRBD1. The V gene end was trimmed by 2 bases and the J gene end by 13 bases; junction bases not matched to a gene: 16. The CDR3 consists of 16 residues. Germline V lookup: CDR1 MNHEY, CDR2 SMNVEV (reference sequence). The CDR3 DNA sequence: TGTGCCAGCAGTTTACGAGGGACAGAACCATGGGGGGTACTGTTTTTT. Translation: CASSLRGTEPWGVLFF.

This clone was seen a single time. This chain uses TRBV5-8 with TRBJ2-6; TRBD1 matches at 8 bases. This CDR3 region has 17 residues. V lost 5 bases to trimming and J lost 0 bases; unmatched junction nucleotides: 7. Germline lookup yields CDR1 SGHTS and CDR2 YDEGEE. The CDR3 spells CASRQTGALSGANVLTF. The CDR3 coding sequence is TGTGCCAGCAGGCAGACAGGGGCCCTCTCTGGGGCCAACGTCCTGACTTTC.

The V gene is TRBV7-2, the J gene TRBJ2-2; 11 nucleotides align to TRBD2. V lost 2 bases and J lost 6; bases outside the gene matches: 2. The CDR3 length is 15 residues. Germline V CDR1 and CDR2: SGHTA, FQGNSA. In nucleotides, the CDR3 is TGTGCCAGCAGCTTATCTAGCGGGAGGTCCGGGGAGCTGTTTTTT. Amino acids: CASSLSSGRSGELFF.

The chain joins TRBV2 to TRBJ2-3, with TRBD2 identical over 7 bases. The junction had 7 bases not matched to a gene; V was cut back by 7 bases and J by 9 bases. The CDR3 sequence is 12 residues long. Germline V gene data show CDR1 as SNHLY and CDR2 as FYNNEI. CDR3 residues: CASMGEGETQYF. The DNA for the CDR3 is TGTGCCAGCATGGGGGAGGGTGAGACGCAGTATTTT.

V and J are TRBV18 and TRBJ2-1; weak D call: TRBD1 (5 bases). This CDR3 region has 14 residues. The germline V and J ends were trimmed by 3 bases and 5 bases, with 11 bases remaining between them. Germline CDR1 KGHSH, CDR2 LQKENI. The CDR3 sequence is CASSPKSRDNEQFF. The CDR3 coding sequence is TGTGCCAGCTCACCCAAGAGCAGGGACAATGAGCAGTTCTTC.

CDR3 nucleotides: TGTGCCAGTAGTACTGAAAATAACAGGGCCCGGGAGCTGTTTTTT. Protein sequence: CASSTENNRARELFF. This chain uses TRBV19 with TRBJ2-2, with D possibly being TRBD1 (6 bases). From germline, CDR1 is LNHDA and CDR2 SQIVND (reference sequence). CDR3 size: 15 residues. V was trimmed by 4 bases and J by 9 bases, leaving 18 bases between them.

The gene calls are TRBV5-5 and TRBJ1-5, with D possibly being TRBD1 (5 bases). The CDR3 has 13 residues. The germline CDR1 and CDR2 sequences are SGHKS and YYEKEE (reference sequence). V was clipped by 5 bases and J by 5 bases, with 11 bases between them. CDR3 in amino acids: CASSGQPDQPQHF. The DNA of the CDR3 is TGTGCCAGCAGTGGACAACCAGATCAGCCCCAGCATTTT. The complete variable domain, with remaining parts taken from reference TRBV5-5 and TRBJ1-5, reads DAGVTQSPTHLIKTRGQQVTLRCSPISGHKSVSWYQQVLGQGPQFIFQYYEKEERGRGNFPDRFSARQFPNYSSELNVNALLLGDSALYLCASSGQPDQPQHFGDGTRLSIL.

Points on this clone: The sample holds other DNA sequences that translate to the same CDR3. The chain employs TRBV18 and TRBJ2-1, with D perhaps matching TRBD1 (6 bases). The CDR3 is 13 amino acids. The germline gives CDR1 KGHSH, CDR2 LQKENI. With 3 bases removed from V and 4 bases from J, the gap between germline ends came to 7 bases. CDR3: CASSPDRYNEQFF. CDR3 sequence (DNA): TGTGCCAGCTCACCCGACAGGTACAATGAGCAGTTCTTC.

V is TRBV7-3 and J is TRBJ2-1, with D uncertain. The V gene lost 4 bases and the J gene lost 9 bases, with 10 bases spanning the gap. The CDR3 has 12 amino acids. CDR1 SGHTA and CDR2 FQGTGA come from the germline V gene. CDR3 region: CASSSRTGEQFF. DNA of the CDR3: TGTGCCAGCAGCTCCCGTACGGGTGAGCAGTTCTTC.

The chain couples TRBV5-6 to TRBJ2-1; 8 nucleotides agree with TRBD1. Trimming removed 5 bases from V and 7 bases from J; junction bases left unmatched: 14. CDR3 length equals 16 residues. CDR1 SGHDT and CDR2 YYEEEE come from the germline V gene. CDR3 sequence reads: CASRARQGTGRNEQFF. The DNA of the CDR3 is TGTGCCAGCAGAGCACGACAGGGGACTGGGAGGAATGAGCAGTTCTTC.

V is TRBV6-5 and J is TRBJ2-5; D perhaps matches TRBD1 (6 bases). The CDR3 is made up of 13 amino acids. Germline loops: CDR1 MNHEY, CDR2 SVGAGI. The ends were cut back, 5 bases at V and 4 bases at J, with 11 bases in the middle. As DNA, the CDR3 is TGTGCCAGCAGTACAGGGAATGGAGAGACCCAGTACTTC. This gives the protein CASSTGNGETQYF.

The chain's CDR3 is CASSYAAVGNYGYTF. The DNA for the CDR3 is TGTGCCAGCAGTTACGCGGCAGTAGGCAACTATGGCTACACCTTC. The chain carries TRBV6-5 and TRBJ1-2; D is unclear. Germline CDR1 is MNHEY and CDR2 is SVGAGI. V was shortened by 2 bases and J by 2 bases, with 12 bases between the two germline ends. There are 15 residues in the CDR3.